This section outlines one T cell receptor (beta chain) sequence together with its context. Its antigen remains unknown. A junction boundary mismatches the germline segment, possibly from a read error. The germline V gene encodes CDR1 LGHDT and CDR2 YNNKEL (reference sequence). This CDR3 has 17 residues. Assay: immunoSEQ multiplex PCR; the TCRdb copy retains only in-frame clones and omits some. Of approximately 120,000 clones listed, around 90% are singletons. The sample comes from a study of T cell responses to AZD1222 COVID-19 vaccine. Whole-study context: Analysis merged second doses at about 4 or about 12 weeks.

General study points: Of the AZD1222 recipients, only 5 or 6 were seropositive at baseline. Clonal diversity may have been underestimated, and the donors were mostly white British, with more females than males. Within unmutated variant regions lay the reported targets of nearly half of spike-specific TCRs.

The source material was peripheral blood, sampled on day 0 of AZD1222 vaccination. This clonotype originated in an adult in good health. V is TRBV3-1 (or the pseudogene TRBV3-2) and J is TRBJ1-1, with unresolved D. CDR3 in amino acids: CASSEDSFVRGWTEAFF. The CDR3 DNA is TGTGCCAGCAGCGAAGATAGCTTTGTGCGAGGGTGGACTGAAGCTTTCTTT.